This T cell receptor beta chain was identified in a study of blood T cell repertoires in COVID-19. Study at large: Researchers got acute and convalescent COVID-19 samples from the United States, Italy and Spain. Sources were T cells, B-cell-depleted T cells, or PBMCs; the material itself was cDNA or gDNA.

Details on this clone: Within the sample, other DNA sequences also encode this same CDR3.

In the authors' workflow: For nucleated cells, counts were estimated from reference gene primer amplification. Using immunoSEQ multiplex PCR, the repertoire was profiled, and TCRdb retains in-frame clones only, with some absent. That table supplies the V and J calls and clone size; D and trimming were determined from the DNA. The table lists just under 350,000 clones, over 70% of them singletons, with about 6.9% in the top ten. This CDR3 is built from 13 residues. Trimming removed 1 base from V and 7 bases from J; junction bases left unmatched: 4. Germline CDR1 is SEHNR and CDR2 is FQNEAQ (reference sequence).

The clonotype was recovered from a woman in her 50s with COVID-19, enrolled during active disease. Sequenced: peripheral blood. The chain carries TRBV7-9 and TRBJ2-7, with TRBD1 matching over 7 bases. The CDR3 DNA follows: TGTGCCAGCAGCTTAGGACAGGGAGTAGAGCAGTACTTC. Residues: CASSLGQGVEQYF.